This record looks at one T cell receptor beta chain sequence and its context. As yet, its antigen is unknown. This sample stems from a study of cytomegalovirus exposure and HLA in healthy donors. This CDR3 has 16 residues. After removal of 3 bases from V and 3 bases from J, the junction contained 4 bases not matched to a gene. CDR1 SGDLS and CDR2 YYNGEE come from the germline V gene. Study conclusions and caveats: Most TCR sequences were rare, but some public TCRs occurred in many donors. A list of around 160 TCR beta chains associated with cytomegalovirus was given.

Here immunoSEQ multiplex PCR was the method, and the copy in TCRdb shows in-frame clones only, minus some. This sample has about 160,000 clones, with approximately 86% found just once. The donors were part of the validation cohort of roughly 110 subjects. That cohort was separate from the first cohort, which comprised some 670 subjects. This TCR was sampled from a woman in her late teens or twenties in good health and CMV-seronegative. The chain is built from TRBV9 and TRBJ2-3; TRBD2 matches at 13 bases. Sequencing used PBMCs. Here the CDR3 reads CASSERTSGRTDTQYF. The CDR3 bases are TGTGCCAGCAGCGAGCGGACTAGCGGGAGAACAGATACGCAGTATTTT.